The sequence of this TCR beta chain was determined in a study of T-cell memory formation after mild COVID-19. TCRdb reanalysed the 5' RACE reads using MiXCR and keeps one entry per CDR3 protein. The data show about 400,000 distinct CDR3 sequences, with about 25% seen just once and around 13% held by the top ten. This clonotype showed up many times. The sequence came from an adult woman who had mild COVID-19 (a few samples of this study predate the infection). Cell type and time point are not known. The sequencing input was PBMCs or a T cell subset sorted from them (not recorded which).

CDR3 region: CSASQIPNTGELFF. CDR3 bases: TGCAGTGCTTCACAAATTCCGAACACCGGGGAGCTGTTTTTT. The chain combines TRBV20-1 with TRBJ2-2, with D unresolved. Germline V gene sequence: CDR1 DFQATT, CDR2 SNEGSKA (reference sequence). The V end was cut by 5 bases, the J end by 0 bases, with 10 bases between. The CDR3 runs 14 residues.